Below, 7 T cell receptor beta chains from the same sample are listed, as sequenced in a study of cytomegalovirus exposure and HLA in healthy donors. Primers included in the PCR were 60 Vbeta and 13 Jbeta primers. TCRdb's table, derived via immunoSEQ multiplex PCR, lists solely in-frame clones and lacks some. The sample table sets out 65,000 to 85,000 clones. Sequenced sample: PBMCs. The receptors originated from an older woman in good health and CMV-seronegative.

The CDR3 is CASSFRTSGRRNEQFF. CDR3 nucleotides: TGTGCCAGCAGCTTCCGGACTAGCGGGAGACGAAATGAGCAGTTCTTC. This chain connects TRBV13 to TRBJ2-1, with 13 bases matching TRBD2. The CDR3 length is 16 residues. Germline V gives CDR1 PRHDT, CDR2 FYEKMQ (reference sequence). With 3 bases clipped from V and 7 bases from J, the junction kept 6 bases outside the gene matches.

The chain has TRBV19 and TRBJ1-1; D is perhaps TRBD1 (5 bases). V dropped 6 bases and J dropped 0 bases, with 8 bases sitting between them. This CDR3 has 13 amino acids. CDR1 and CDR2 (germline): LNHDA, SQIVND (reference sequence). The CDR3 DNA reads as TGTGCCAGTAGGAGGACACTGAACACTGAAGCTTTCTTT. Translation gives CASRRTLNTEAFF.

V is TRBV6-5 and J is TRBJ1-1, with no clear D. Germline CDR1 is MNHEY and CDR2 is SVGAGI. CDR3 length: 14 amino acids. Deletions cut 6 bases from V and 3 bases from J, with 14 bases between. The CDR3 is CASRAVQAYTEAFF. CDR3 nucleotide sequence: TGTGCCAGCAGGGCCGTGCAGGCGTACACTGAAGCTTTCTTT.

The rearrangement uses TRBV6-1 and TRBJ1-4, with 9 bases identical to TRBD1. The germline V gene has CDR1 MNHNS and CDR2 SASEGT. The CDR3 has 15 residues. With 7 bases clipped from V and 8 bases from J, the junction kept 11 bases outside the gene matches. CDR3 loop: CASIQDRGLGEKLFF. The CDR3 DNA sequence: TGTGCCAGCATCCAGGACAGGGGTCTTGGGGAAAAACTGTTTTTT.

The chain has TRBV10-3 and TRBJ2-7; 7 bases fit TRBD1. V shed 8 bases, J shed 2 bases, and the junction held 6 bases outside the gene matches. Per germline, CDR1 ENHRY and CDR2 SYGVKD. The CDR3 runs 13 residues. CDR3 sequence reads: CAIGTVTPYEQYF. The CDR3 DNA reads TGTGCCATCGGGACAGTAACCCCCTACGAGCAGTACTTC.

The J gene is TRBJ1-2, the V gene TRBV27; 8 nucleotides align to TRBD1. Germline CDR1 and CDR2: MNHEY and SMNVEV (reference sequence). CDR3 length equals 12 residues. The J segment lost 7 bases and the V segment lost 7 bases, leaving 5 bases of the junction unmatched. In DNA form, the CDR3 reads TGTGCCAGCATCCAGGGGGCCAGTGGCTACACCTTC. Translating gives CASIQGASGYTF.

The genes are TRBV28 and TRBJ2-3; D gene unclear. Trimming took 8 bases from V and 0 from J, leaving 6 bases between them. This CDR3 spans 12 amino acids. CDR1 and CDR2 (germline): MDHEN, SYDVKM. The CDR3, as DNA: TGTGCCAGCTCCAGAAGCACAGATACGCAGTATTTT. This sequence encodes CASSRSTDTQYF.